This paragraph reports one T cell receptor (beta chain). Its cognate antigen has yet to be identified. Base quality data are lacking; no much larger clone is found one base away. These data are taken from a study of patients and donors after allogeneic stem cell transplantation (TCRdb year 2020). Reading the germline V gene (reference sequence) gives CDR1 MNHEY and CDR2 SMNVEV. V loses 6 bases, J loses 3 bases, and the germline ends lie 6 bases apart. The CDR3 starts with the cysteine, ends with the phenylalanine, and has 12 residues. The only DNA kept is the CDR3, 36 bases in frame from the first base. Libraries were prepared through RT-PCR. Sequencing instrument: NextSeq 550. The raw public reads went through TCRdb reprocessing: fastp at Q25, MiXCR clone calling, in-frame beta chains kept. Under each unique CDR3 protein, matching rows form one entry showing the most common genes and DNA. Counted in this sample were tens of thousands of distinct CDR3 sequences; 40% to 60% of them appeared once. 50% to 75% of the sample is in the top ten clones.

The TCR originated in a human donor who was either an allogeneic HSCT recipient or a stem cell or donor lymphocyte infusion donor (not recorded which). It is not recorded whose cells these are; they may come from a transplant donor. The sequence links TRBV27 to TRBJ2-1; no D gene can be assigned with confidence. The sample consisted of blood, either unsorted or a sorted T cell fraction (not recorded which). The DNA is as follows: TGTGCCAGCAGAGGCAGCTACAATGAGCAGTTCTTC. It translates to CASRGSYNEQFF.